Following are 10 T cell receptor beta chains from one sample sequenced in a study of cytomegalovirus exposure and HLA in healthy donors. Both 60 Vbeta primers and 13 Jbeta primers went into the PCR. Produced via immunoSEQ multiplex PCR; TCRdb's table is partial and in-frame only. The repertoire holds about 130,000 clones, with 70% to 80% as singletons. Sequenced material: PBMCs. These receptors came from a man younger than 45 in good health and CMV-seronegative.

This clone was detected once. The CDR3 region has the DNA TGTGCCAGCAGCCAGGTCCCCTCTGGAAACACCATATATTTT. Translating gives CASSQVPSGNTIYF. The chain carries TRBV5-6 and TRBJ1-3; no reliable D call. This CDR3 has 14 amino acids. Trimming cost V 4 bases and J 0 bases, with 8 bases left between them. The V gene's germline CDR1 is SGHDT and CDR2 YYEEEE.

The rearrangement links TRBV29-1 to TRBJ1-5, with 8 bases lining up with TRBD1. Germline-derived CDR1 and CDR2 are SQVTM and ANQGSEA. The junction had 6 bases not matched to a gene; V was cut back by 6 bases and J by 5 bases. The CDR3 spans 13 residues. As DNA, the CDR3 is TGCAGCGTCTTGGACAGGGTGGATCAGCCCCAGCATTTT. Amino acid sequence: CSVLDRVDQPQHF.

This clone was observed a few times. CDR3 sequence: CASSYSREQYF. The CDR3 bases are TGTGCCAGCAGTTACTCGCGCGAGCAGTACTTC. This sequence joins TRBV6-6 and TRBJ2-7; D gene unclear. This CDR3 comprises 11 residues. Trimming stripped 0 bases from V and 6 bases from J, with 3 bases between. Germline V CDR1 and CDR2: MNHNY, SVGAGI (reference sequence).

V and J are TRBV7-2 and TRBJ2-3; D is perhaps TRBD2 (5 bases). Deletions cut 10 bases from V and 4 bases from J, with 18 bases between. The CDR3 length is 14 residues. CDR1 SGHTA and CDR2 FQGNSA come from the germline V gene. The CDR3 spells CATASGRRADTQYF. The CDR3 DNA reads as TGTGCCACCGCTTCTGGGAGACGTGCAGATACGCAGTATTTT.

The chain recombines TRBV5-4 with TRBJ2-1; 10 nucleotides line up with TRBD2. The CDR3 contains 14 residues. From germline, CDR1 is SGHNT and CDR2 YYREEE (reference sequence). Germline trimming cut 2 bases from V and 8 bases from J; bases unmatched to any gene: 4. CDR3 loop: CASSLVAGGDEQFF. CDR3 nucleotide sequence: TGTGCCAGCAGCTTAGTAGCGGGAGGAGATGAGCAGTTCTTC.

This clone occurred once. The DNA for the CDR3 is TGTGCCAGCAGTTTATTTGCAGGGCGTTTAGGCTACACCTTC. It encodes CASSLFAGRLGYTF. The genes are TRBV27 and TRBJ1-2; the D gene is possibly TRBD1 (5 bases). Germline CDR1 and CDR2: MNHEY and SMNVEV (reference sequence). V was trimmed by 1 base and J by 8 bases, leaving 14 bases between them. There are 14 residues in the CDR3.

The V and J genes are TRBV27 and TRBJ2-1; a weak D match, TRBD2 (6 bases). CDR3 length: 13 residues. The germline V and J ends were trimmed by 4 bases and 6 bases, with 10 bases remaining between them. Germline CDR1 reads MNHEY; CDR2 reads SMNVEV (reference sequence). The CDR3 region is CASSSGLSNEQFF. CDR3 in DNA: TGTGCCAGCAGTTCGGGACTTTCCAATGAGCAGTTCTTC.

The CDR3 DNA sequence: TGTGCCAGTAGTCCTCGGACTAGAGGGGAGACCCAGTACTTC. It is translated as CASSPRTRGETQYF. The chain uses TRBV19 and TRBJ2-5; the match to TRBD2 covers 7 bases. The CDR3 loop spans 14 amino acids. The germline V gene encodes CDR1 LNHDA and CDR2 SQIVND (reference sequence). V was clipped by 5 bases and J by 5 bases; unmatched bases: 8.

The chain joins TRBV19 to TRBJ2-5, with D possibly being TRBD2 (6 bases). V lost 6 bases, J lost 5 bases, and 19 bases lay in between. There are 15 residues in the CDR3. In germline, CDR1 is LNHDA, CDR2 SQIVND (reference sequence). The CDR3 spells CASRPVGGSRETQYF. CDR3 nucleotide sequence: TGTGCCAGTAGACCCGTGGGGGGTTCGCGGGAGACCCAGTACTTC.

This clone has just a few counts. The chain joins TRBV5-1 to TRBJ2-1; the D gene is possibly TRBD2 (5 bases). The CDR3 consists of 11 residues. Trimming stripped 0 bases from V and 15 bases from J, with 10 bases between. CDR1 SGHRS and CDR2 YFSETQ come from the germline V gene. The CDR3 is CASSLEGVRFF. The CDR3 DNA reads TGCGCCAGCAGCTTGGAGGGAGTTAGGTTCTTC.